The 22 T cell receptor beta chains below were found in one sample sequenced in a study of blood T cell repertoires in COVID-19 (TCRdb year 2020). The library was obtained by the immunoSEQ multiplex PCR assay. Held by TCRdb, this immuneACCESS table contains in-frame sequences only and omits some clones. Under half of the omission traces to an unresolved V gene where checked; the cause of the rest is unknown. The sample records approximately 150,000 clones, about 86% of which are singletons. Clones ranked in the top ten supply about 2.6% of the sample. The specimen was PBMCs or T cells enriched from blood (not recorded which). Receptors originate from a man in his forties with acute COVID-19.

CDR3 bases: TGTGCCAGTAGACTACAGGGGGCACGAGGCTACACCTTC. Its protein product is CASRLQGARGYTF. This chain uses TRBV19 with TRBJ1-2; 9 nucleotides agree with TRBD1. The germline gives CDR1 LNHDA, CDR2 SQIVND (reference sequence). After removal of 6 bases from V and 8 bases from J, the junction contained 7 bases not matched to a gene. This CDR3 has 13 residues.

This clone was observed once. The rearrangement links TRBV3-1 (or the pseudogene TRBV3-2) to TRBJ1-2; weak D call: TRBD1 (5 bases). This CDR3 is 13 amino acids long. Trimming stripped 3 bases from V and 4 bases from J, with 9 bases between. Germline V gene lookup returns CDR1 LGHDT and CDR2 YNNKEL (reference sequence). The CDR3 region has the DNA TGTGCCAGCAGCCAGGGGGGGGTCTATGGCTACACCTTC. It yields the protein CASSQGGVYGYTF.

The V and J genes are TRBV3-1 (or the pseudogene TRBV3-2) and TRBJ2-3; TRBD2 matches 10 bases. Germline V gives CDR1 LGHDT, CDR2 YNNKEL (reference sequence). J was trimmed by 5 bases and V by 5 bases; bases with no gene match: 7. The CDR3 spans 15 residues. CDR3 bases: TGTGCCAGCAGCGCCTACTTAGCGGGAGGAGATACGCAGTATTTT. Encoded protein: CASSAYLAGGDTQYF.

The V and J genes are TRBV15 and TRBJ2-7; 9 nucleotides agree with TRBD2. The CDR3 loop spans 13 amino acids. The V gene end was trimmed by 6 bases and the J gene end by 4 bases; junction bases not matched to a gene: 4. Germline V CDR1 and CDR2: LNHNV, YYDKDF (reference sequence). For the CDR3, the DNA is TGTGCCACCAGAGGCGGGGGGGAATACGAGCAGTACTTC. This codes for CATRGGGEYEQYF.

The gene calls are TRBV9 and TRBJ2-5; perhaps TRBD1 as D (5 bases). This CDR3 has 14 residues. V lost 0 bases and J lost 5, with 11 bases in between. CDR1 is SGDLS and CDR2 is YYNGEE in the germline V gene. The CDR3 reads CASSVAGASETQYF. The CDR3 nucleotides read TGTGCCAGCAGCGTAGCTGGGGCCAGTGAGACCCAGTACTTC.

The rearrangement uses TRBV14 and TRBJ1-1, with 8 positions matching TRBD1. From germline, CDR1 is SGHDN and CDR2 FVKESK. Trimming at V came to 4 bases and at J to 6 bases, leaving 10 bases not matched to a gene. The CDR3 is 15 residues long. The CDR3 protein is CASSPFNTGGAEAFF. As DNA, the CDR3 is TGTGCCAGCAGCCCCTTCAACACAGGGGGAGCTGAAGCTTTCTTT.

This chain links TRBV23-1 with TRBJ2-2, with D possibly TRBD1 on 5 matching bases. TRBV23-1 is placed among ORFs of uncertain function. The CDR3 has 12 amino acids. V was shortened by 2 bases and J by 9 bases, with 7 bases between the two germline ends. The CDR3 spells CASSQVDRELFF. The CDR3 nucleotides are TGCGCCAGCAGTCAAGTGGACAGGGAGCTGTTTTTT.

This chain connects TRBV2 to TRBJ1-1; no clear D. The germline V and J ends were trimmed by 2 bases and 1 base, with 8 bases remaining between them. The CDR3 runs to 14 residues. Germline V CDR1 and CDR2: SNHLY, FYNNEI. CDR3 DNA sequence: TGTGCCAGCAGTGAATATCCAGGGAACACTGAAGCTTTCTTT. Its translation is CASSEYPGNTEAFF. The full variable domain, rest sourced from reference TRBV2 and TRBJ1-1, is EPEVTQTPSHQVTQMGQEVILRCVPISNHLYFYWYRQILGQKVEFLVSFYNNEISEKSEIFDDQFSVERPDGSNFTLKIRSTKLEDSAMYFCASSEYPGNTEAFFGQGTRLTVV.

The chain has TRBV18 and TRBJ2-2; TRBD1 matches 10 bases. J gave up 6 bases and V 3 bases, and 7 bases lay outside the gene matches. CDR3 length: 16 amino acids. Per germline, CDR1 KGHSH and CDR2 LQKENI. The CDR3 region is CASSPGTGASAGELFF. The DNA of the CDR3 is TGTGCCAGCTCACCCGGGACAGGGGCCTCAGCCGGGGAGCTGTTTTTT.

This chain joins TRBV21-1 and TRBJ2-3; whether TRBD2, the table's D call, matches the DNA was not checked. TRBV21-1 is given as a pseudogene. The CDR3 runs 16 residues. The CDR3 sequence is CASSCGAPQRADTQYF. The CDR3 coding sequence is TGTGCCAGCAGCTGCGGGGCCCCCCAACGCGCAGATACGCAGTATTTT.

The J gene is TRBJ1-5, the V gene TRBV6-5; 8 bases fit TRBD1. CDR3 length: 15 residues. Per germline, CDR1 MNHEY and CDR2 SVGAGI. V trimming: 6 bases; J trimming: 4 bases; junction bases outside the gene matches: 8. This chain's CDR3 is CASRTMTGENQPQHF. The CDR3 region has the DNA TGTGCCAGCAGAACCATGACAGGGGAAAATCAGCCCCAGCATTTT.

The V gene is TRBV19, the J gene TRBJ2-7; TRBD1 might be the D (6 bases). V was clipped by 3 bases and J by 5 bases, with 11 bases between them. This CDR3 comprises 13 residues. Germline values: CDR1 LNHDA, CDR2 SQIVND (reference sequence). Written as DNA, the CDR3 is TGTGCCAGTAGTATCCCCACAGGGAACGAGCAGTACTTC. This codes for CASSIPTGNEQYF.

The chain links TRBV29-1 to TRBJ1-1; TRBD1 might be the D (5 bases). V was cut by 7 bases and J by 7 bases, with 16 bases left in between. The CDR3 spans 12 residues. The V gene's germline CDR1 is SQVTM and CDR2 ANQGSEA. The CDR3 is CSGGLPGGEAFF. The DNA for the CDR3 is TGCAGCGGAGGTTTGCCCGGGGGTGAAGCTTTCTTT.

This rearrangement joins TRBV27 to TRBJ2-5; 9 bases are a match to TRBD2. The CDR3 length is 15 residues. V was pared by 6 bases and J by 2 bases, with 7 bases of the junction left unmatched. The germline gives CDR1 MNHEY, CDR2 SMNVEV (reference sequence). The CDR3 spells CASRRLAVSQETQYF. The CDR3 DNA reads TGTGCCAGCAGAAGACTAGCGGTATCTCAAGAGACCCAGTACTTC.

The table lists this clone with a few counts. The chain is built from TRBV7-3 and TRBJ2-7, with 11 bases fitting TRBD1. Germline V CDR1 and CDR2: SGHTA, FQGTGA. With 2 bases clipped from V and 4 bases from J, the junction kept 4 bases outside the gene matches. The CDR3 has 15 residues. The CDR3 nucleotides read TGTGCCAGCAGCTTAGCAGGACAGGGGGCTTACGAGCAGTACTTC. As protein: CASSLAGQGAYEQYF.

The chain joins TRBV3-1 (or the pseudogene TRBV3-2) to TRBJ2-5, with D perhaps matching TRBD2 (7 bases). Germline V gene data show CDR1 as LGHDT and CDR2 as YNNKEL (reference sequence). V was trimmed by 6 bases and J by 5 bases, leaving 25 bases between them. CDR3 length equals 17 residues. The CDR3 sequence: CASSRGLVGGGRETQYF. DNA of the CDR3: TGTGCCAGCAGTCGTGGACTAGTAGGGGGGGGGAGGGAGACCCAGTACTTC.

The chain carries TRBV6-5 and TRBJ2-7; 12 bases line up with TRBD2. This CDR3 is 15 amino acids long. CDR1 and CDR2 from the germline V gene are MNHEY and SVGAGI. V shed 6 bases and J 0 bases; nucleotides not matched to a gene: 3. The CDR3 loop is CASRETSGGSYEQYF. Written as DNA, the CDR3 is TGTGCCAGCAGGGAGACTAGCGGGGGCTCCTACGAGCAGTACTTC.

This rearrangement joins TRBV2 to TRBJ2-2; tentative D call: TRBD2 (5 bases). The CDR3 extends over 19 amino acids. The germline gives CDR1 SNHLY, CDR2 FYNNEI. V shed 7 bases and J shed 1 base, with 25 bases lying between them. CDR3 in amino acids: CASTTPGNVGGQNTGELFF. CDR3 DNA sequence: TGTGCCAGCACTACCCCTGGGAACGTGGGCGGGCAGAACACCGGGGAGCTGTTTTTT.

This clone was seen only a few times. The chain employs TRBV6-4 and TRBJ1-1; 9 nucleotides align to TRBD1. The CDR3 loop spans 13 amino acids. J gave up 5 bases and V 4 bases, and 2 bases lay outside the gene matches. Germline-derived CDR1 and CDR2 are MRHNA and SNTAGT. CDR3 sequence reads: CASSAGQGTEAFF. CDR3 nucleotides: TGTGCCAGCAGTGCGGGACAGGGTACTGAAGCTTTCTTT.

V gene TRBV7-9 combines with J gene TRBJ1-2; TRBD1 is a possible D gene (5 bases). The CDR3 spans 15 residues. The V gene lost 4 bases and the J gene lost 6 bases, with 18 bases spanning the gap. Germline CDR1 reads SEHNR; CDR2 reads FQNEAQ (reference sequence). CDR3 in amino acids: CASSSGFQGSDGYTF. In nucleotides, the CDR3 is TGTGCCAGCAGCTCCGGATTTCAGGGTTCTGATGGCTACACCTTC.

The chain recombines TRBV29-1 with TRBJ2-1; 7 bases align to TRBD2. Trimming cost V 5 bases and J 0 bases; bases outside gene matches: 4. Per germline, CDR1 SQVTM and CDR2 ANQGSEA. The CDR3 length is 14 residues. This CDR3 is CSVLLAASYNEQFF. DNA of the CDR3: TGCAGCGTTCTTCTAGCGGCCTCCTACAATGAGCAGTTCTTC.

The rearrangement uses TRBV5-1 and TRBJ2-1; perhaps TRBD1 as D (6 bases). Trimming removed 0 bases from V and 4 bases from J, with 11 bases in between. The CDR3 contains 15 residues. CDR1 is SGHRS, CDR2 YFSETQ, per germline. The CDR3 is CASSLAPGAYNEQFF. CDR3 nucleotides: TGCGCCAGCAGCTTGGCCCCAGGGGCATACAATGAGCAGTTCTTC. Drawing the rest from reference TRBV5-1 and TRBJ2-1, the complete variable domain is KAGVTQTPRYLIKTRGQQVTLSCSPISGHRSVSWYQQTPGQGLQFLFEYFSETQRNKGNFPGRFSGRQFSNSRSEMNVSTLELGDSALYLCASSLAPGAYNEQFFGPGTRLTVL.